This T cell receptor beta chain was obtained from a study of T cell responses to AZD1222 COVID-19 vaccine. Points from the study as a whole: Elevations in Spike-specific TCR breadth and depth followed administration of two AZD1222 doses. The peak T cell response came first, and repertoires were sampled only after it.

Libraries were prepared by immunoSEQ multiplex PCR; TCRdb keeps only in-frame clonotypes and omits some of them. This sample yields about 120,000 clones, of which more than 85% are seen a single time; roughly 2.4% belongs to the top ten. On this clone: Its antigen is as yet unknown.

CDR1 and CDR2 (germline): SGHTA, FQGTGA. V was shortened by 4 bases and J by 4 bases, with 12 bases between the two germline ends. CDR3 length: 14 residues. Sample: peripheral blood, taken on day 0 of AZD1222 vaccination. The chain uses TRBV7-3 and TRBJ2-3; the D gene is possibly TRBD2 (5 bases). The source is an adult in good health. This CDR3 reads CASSSRPGADTQYF. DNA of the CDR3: TGTGCCAGCAGCTCCCGGCCCGGGGCAGATACGCAGTATTTT.